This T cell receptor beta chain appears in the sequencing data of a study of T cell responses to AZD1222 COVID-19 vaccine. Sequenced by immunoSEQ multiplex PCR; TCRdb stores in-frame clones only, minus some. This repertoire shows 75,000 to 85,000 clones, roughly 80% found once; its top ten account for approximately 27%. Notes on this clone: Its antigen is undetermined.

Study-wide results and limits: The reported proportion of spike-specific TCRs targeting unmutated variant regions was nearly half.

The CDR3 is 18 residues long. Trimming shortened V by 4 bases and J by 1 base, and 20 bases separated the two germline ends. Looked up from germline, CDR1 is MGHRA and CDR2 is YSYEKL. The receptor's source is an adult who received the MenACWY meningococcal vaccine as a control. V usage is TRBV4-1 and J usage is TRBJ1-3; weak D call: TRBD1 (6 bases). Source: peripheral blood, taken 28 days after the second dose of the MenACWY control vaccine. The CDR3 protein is CASSPDSPVGVSGNTIYF. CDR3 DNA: TGCGCCAGCAGCCCGGACAGTCCAGTCGGGGTTTCTGGAAACACCATATATTTT.